A single sample gave rise to the 32 T cell receptor beta chains below, sequenced in a study of blood T cell repertoires in COVID-19. Profiling relied on immunoSEQ multiplex PCR, and the TCRdb table lists in-frame clones only, not all of them. Here the sample spans a few hundred thousand clones, about 91% being singletons. The sequenced sample was PBMCs or T cells enriched from blood (not recorded which). The source is a human donor in a cohort exposed to, infected with or recovered from COVID-19 (not recorded which). The donor label of this sample is uncertain.

V gene TRBV7-9 combines with J gene TRBJ2-3; 7 positions match TRBD2. CDR3 length: 12 amino acids. Losses at the gene ends were 6 bases for V and 3 bases for J; bases not matched to a gene: 0. Per the germline V gene, CDR1 is SEHNR and CDR2 is FQNEAQ (reference sequence). CDR3 residues: CASRLATDTQYF. CDR3 nucleotide sequence: TGTGCCAGCAGACTAGCGACAGATACGCAGTATTTT.

The chain employs TRBV2 and TRBJ1-1, with TRBD1 matching 12 bases. J gave up 4 bases and V 2 bases, and 8 bases lay outside the gene matches. Germline values: CDR1 SNHLY, CDR2 FYNNEI. CDR3 length: 17 residues. CDR3 nucleotides: TGTGCCAGCAGTGAAATCGGGACAGGGGGCGAGAGCACTGAAGCTTTCTTT. This codes for CASSEIGTGGESTEAFF. The full variable domain, completed using reference TRBV2 and TRBJ1-1, is EPEVTQTPSHQVTQMGQEVILRCVPISNHLYFYWYRQILGQKVEFLVSFYNNEISEKSEIFDDQFSVERPDGSNFTLKIRSTKLEDSAMYFCASSEIGTGGESTEAFFGQGTRLTVV.

The V call is TRBV29-1, the J call TRBJ1-1; TRBD1 agrees at 8 bases. Trimming took 7 bases from V and 4 from J; bases not matched to a gene: 5. Germline CDR1 and CDR2: SQVTM and ANQGSEA. The CDR3 is made up of 12 amino acids. The CDR3 sequence is CSGQTGATEAFF. CDR3 bases: TGCAGCGGCCAGACAGGGGCCACTGAAGCTTTCTTT.

The V call is TRBV7-8, the J call TRBJ2-7; TRBD2 is a possible D gene (5 bases). CDR3 size: 14 residues. With 5 bases removed from V and 3 bases from J, the gap between germline ends came to 14 bases. CDR1 and CDR2 (germline): SGHVS, FQNEAQ. CDR3 sequence reads: CASSLLGEVYEQYF. CDR3 in DNA: TGTGCCAGCAGCCTTCTGGGAGAGGTCTACGAGCAGTACTTC.

The genes are TRBV9 and TRBJ2-6; TRBD1 matches 7 bases. From germline, CDR1 is SGDLS and CDR2 YYNGEE. CDR3 length: 17 amino acids. V lost 4 bases to trimming and J lost 2 bases; unmatched junction nucleotides: 9. The CDR3 spells CASSPGTAKAGANVLTF. CDR3 coding DNA: TGTGCCAGCAGCCCAGGGACAGCGAAGGCTGGGGCCAACGTCCTGACTTTC.

The chain carries TRBV5-8 and TRBJ2-3; possible D gene TRBD2, 6 bases. Germline V gives CDR1 SGHTS, CDR2 YDEGEE. The CDR3 loop spans 16 amino acids. V lost 5 bases and J 2 bases, leaving 18 bases between the germline ends. CDR3 residues: CASSGGSLAYTDTQYF. The CDR3 DNA reads as TGTGCCAGCAGTGGGGGGTCACTAGCTTACACAGATACGCAGTATTTT.

The chain combines TRBV30 with TRBJ2-3, with TRBD2 matching over 8 bases. This CDR3 has 14 residues. Looked up from germline, CDR1 is GTSNPN and CDR2 is SVGIG (reference sequence). After removal of 4 bases from V and 2 bases from J, the junction contained 5 bases not matched to a gene. The CDR3 DNA sequence: TGTGCCTGGATTCAGCGGGGGTACACAGATACGCAGTATTTT. It translates to CAWIQRGYTDTQYF.

The chain employs TRBV28 and TRBJ1-1; maybe TRBD1 (5 bases). Germline CDR1 MDHEN, CDR2 SYDVKM. V lost 6 bases to trimming and J lost 7 bases, with 15 bases between them. There are 13 residues in the CDR3. CDR3 residues: CASSQGLRGEAFF. CDR3 nucleotide sequence: TGTGCCAGCAGCCAGGGACTTCGGGGTGAAGCTTTCTTT.

V gene TRBV13 combines with J gene TRBJ2-5; TRBD2 might be the D (7 bases). The V end lost 3 bases, the J end lost 2 bases, and 22 bases lay between the germline ends. The length of the CDR3 is 18 residues. CDR1 is PRHDT, CDR2 FYEKMQ, per germline (reference sequence). The CDR3 is CASSFGPRVAGAQETQYF. Written as DNA, the CDR3 is TGTGCCAGCAGCTTCGGGCCGCGGGTGGCGGGGGCTCAAGAGACCCAGTACTTC.

This clone was observed at least ten times. The J gene is TRBJ2-1, the V gene TRBV7-2; perhaps TRBD2 as D (5 bases). Germline-derived CDR1 and CDR2 are SGHTA and FQGNSA. V dropped 5 bases and J dropped 7 bases, with 24 bases sitting between them. This CDR3 contains 17 residues. The CDR3 region has the DNA TGTGCCAGCAGCCTGTCAGGCGCGCTAGCTTCGGGTAATGAGCAGTTCTTC. Its translation: CASSLSGALASGNEQFF. The variable domain in full, completed from reference TRBV7-2 and TRBJ2-1, reads GAGVSQSPSNKVTEKGKDVELRCDPISGHTALYWYRQSLGQGLEFLIYFQGNSAPDKSGLPSDRFSAERTGGSVSTLTIQRTQQEDSAVYLCASSLSGALASGNEQFFGPGTRLTVL.

The chain has TRBV19 and TRBJ1-5; D might be TRBD1 (5 bases). V lost 4 bases to trimming and J lost 0 bases, with 10 bases between them. This CDR3 is 15 amino acids long. Germline V gene sequence: CDR1 LNHDA, CDR2 SQIVND (reference sequence). CDR3 sequence: CASSTTDYSNQPQHF. CDR3 nucleotides: TGTGCCAGTAGTACGACAGATTATAGCAATCAGCCCCAGCATTTT. The full variable domain, its missing parts supplied by reference TRBV19 and TRBJ1-5, is DGGITQSPKYLFRKEGQNVTLSCEQNLNHDAMYWYRQDPGQGLRLIYYSQIVNDFQKGDIAEGYSVSREKKESFPLTVTSAQKNPTAFYLCASSTTDYSNQPQHFGDGTRLSIL.

The chain carries TRBV5-1 and TRBJ2-7; D may be TRBD1 (6 bases). Germline V gene sequence: CDR1 SGHRS, CDR2 YFSETQ. The CDR3 runs 13 residues. V lost 2 bases and J 2 bases, leaving 8 bases between the germline ends. In DNA form, the CDR3 reads TGCGCCAGCAGCTTCGGACAGACCTACGAGCAGTACTTC. It codes for CASSFGQTYEQYF.

The chain joins TRBV18 to TRBJ2-3, with 10 bases lining up with TRBD1. V lost 2 bases and J lost 3; bases outside the gene matches: 2. The CDR3 is 15 residues long. Germline CDR1 reads KGHSH; CDR2 reads LQKENI. The CDR3 nucleotides are TGTGCCAGCTCACCAGGGGGACAGGGGACAGATACGCAGTATTTT. Protein: CASSPGGQGTDTQYF.

The chain has TRBV5-1 and TRBJ2-3; maybe TRBD1 (6 bases). The V gene's germline CDR1 is SGHRS and CDR2 YFSETQ. V was trimmed by 1 base and J by 2 bases, leaving 17 bases between them. CDR3 length equals 17 residues. CDR3 nucleotide sequence: TGCGCCAGCAGCTTGCTCGGGACAAGGTATTACACAGATACGCAGTATTTT. Translated, it gives CASSLLGTRYYTDTQYF.

V is TRBV2 and J is TRBJ2-3; maybe TRBD2 (7 bases). The V and J ends lost 0 bases and 2 bases respectively, with 12 bases between them. Germline V gene sequence: CDR1 SNHLY, CDR2 FYNNEI. The CDR3 is 16 amino acids. CDR3 sequence: CASSEAGGGDTDTQYF. For the CDR3, the DNA is TGTGCCAGCAGTGAAGCAGGGGGAGGGGACACAGATACGCAGTATTTT. The whole variable domain, filled in from reference TRBV2 and TRBJ2-3, reads EPEVTQTPSHQVTQMGQEVILRCVPISNHLYFYWYRQILGQKVEFLVSFYNNEISEKSEIFDDQFSVERPDGSNFTLKIRSTKLEDSAMYFCASSEAGGGDTDTQYFGPGTRLTVL.

The chain links TRBV13 to TRBJ2-7; 13 nucleotides line up with TRBD2. Germline-derived CDR1 and CDR2 are PRHDT and FYEKMQ (reference sequence). The CDR3 runs to 15 residues. V shed 5 bases and J 6 bases; nucleotides not matched to a gene: 7. The CDR3 nucleotides are TGTGCCAGCAGCCCCACTAGCGGGGGGGCCGGCGAGCAGTACTTC. Translating it yields CASSPTSGGAGEQYF.

CDR3 residues: CSASKGGRGGSPLHF. In DNA, the CDR3 is TGCAGTGCTAGTAAGGGTGGTAGGGGAGGTTCACCCCTCCACTTT. The chain combines TRBV20-1 with TRBJ1-6; D might be TRBD1 (5 bases). V was clipped by 3 bases and J by 9 bases, with 18 bases between them. Germline V gene lookup returns CDR1 DFQATT and CDR2 SNEGSKA (reference sequence). This CDR3 region has 15 residues.

The chain joins TRBV29-1 to TRBJ1-1, with D possibly TRBD1 on 5 matching bases. CDR1 SQVTM and CDR2 ANQGSEA come from the germline V gene. This CDR3 spans 13 amino acids. Trimming took 6 bases from V and 0 from J, leaving 11 bases between them. The CDR3 bases are TGCAGCGTCGGACGGGGGATGAACACTGAAGCTTTCTTT. Translation gives CSVGRGMNTEAFF.

The CDR3 protein is CASSQDGRTGEGNEKLFF. The CDR3 coding sequence is TGCGCCAGCAGCCAAGATGGAAGAACCGGGGAGGGAAATGAAAAACTGTTTTTT. J is TRBJ1-4 and V is TRBV4-1, with no clear D. Trimming stripped 0 bases from V and 5 bases from J, with 19 bases between. Per the germline V gene, CDR1 is MGHRA and CDR2 is YSYEKL. The CDR3 runs 18 residues.

The chain couples TRBV10-3 to TRBJ2-7, with D tentatively TRBD2 (6 bases). CDR1 and CDR2 (germline): ENHRY, SYGVKD. This CDR3 has 14 residues. The V and J ends lost 8 bases and 0 bases respectively, with 14 bases between them. CDR3 sequence reads: CAIGSGEDSYEQYF. DNA for the CDR3: TGTGCCATCGGATCCGGGGAGGACTCCTACGAGCAGTACTTC.

In its sample, this clone was seen once. This chain links TRBV19 with TRBJ2-2; D remains unclear. Trimming stripped 7 bases from V and 6 bases from J, with 12 bases between. This CDR3 contains 13 residues. The germline gives CDR1 LNHDA, CDR2 SQIVND (reference sequence). This CDR3 is CASTYSQPGELFF. The CDR3 nucleotides read TGTGCCAGTACCTACTCTCAACCCGGGGAGCTGTTTTTT. Full variable domain (rest looked up from reference TRBV19 and TRBJ2-2): DGGITQSPKYLFRKEGQNVTLSCEQNLNHDAMYWYRQDPGQGLRLIYYSQIVNDFQKGDIAEGYSVSREKKESFPLTVTSAQKNPTAFYLCASTYSQPGELFFGEGSRLTVL.

This clone was detected a few times. The V call is TRBV29-1, the J call TRBJ2-3; 13 bases are a match to TRBD2. V gave up 5 bases and J gave up 6 bases; unmatched junction bases: 11. This CDR3 is built from 16 residues. Per germline, CDR1 SQVTM and CDR2 ANQGSEA. The CDR3 region has the DNA TGCAGCGTTCTGGGACTAGCGGGGAGACCCGCCGATACGCAGTATTTT. It specifies CSVLGLAGRPADTQYF.

CDR3 DNA sequence: TGTGCCAGCATCCTAGGAAGGGAGGCCAACGAGCAGTACTTC. Its protein product is CASILGREANEQYF. The chain links TRBV7-2 to TRBJ2-7; possible D gene TRBD2, 6 bases. This CDR3 is 14 amino acids long. The germline V and J ends were trimmed by 7 bases and 5 bases, with 18 bases remaining between them. CDR1 is SGHTA and CDR2 is FQGNSA in the germline V gene.

The chain employs TRBV19 and TRBJ2-2; D perhaps matches TRBD1 (6 bases). The germline V and J ends were trimmed by 7 bases and 6 bases, with 12 bases remaining between them. This CDR3 region has 13 residues. Germline V gives CDR1 LNHDA, CDR2 SQIVND (reference sequence). The CDR3 DNA is TGTGCCAGTAACAACAGGGTGTCCGGGGAGCTGTTTTTT. Amino acid sequence: CASNNRVSGELFF.

J is TRBJ1-2 and V is TRBV2, with 11 bases lining up with TRBD1. The CDR3 consists of 13 residues. The J segment lost 8 bases and the V segment lost 5 bases, leaving 4 bases of the junction unmatched. Germline V gives CDR1 SNHLY, CDR2 FYNNEI. CDR3 in amino acids: CASSMDRGRGYTF. The CDR3 DNA is TGTGCCAGCAGTATGGACAGGGGGCGCGGCTACACCTTC.

J is TRBJ2-2 and V is TRBV13, with a possible D match to TRBD2 (6 bases). This CDR3 region has 16 residues. Germline CDR1 and CDR2: PRHDT and FYEKMQ (reference sequence). Trimming removed 5 bases from V and 4 bases from J, with 17 bases in between. CDR3: CASSPTGEGGTGELFF. In nucleotides, the CDR3 is TGTGCCAGCAGCCCGACGGGGGAAGGCGGCACCGGGGAGCTGTTTTTT.

V usage is TRBV4-1 and J usage is TRBJ2-7, with 8 nucleotides matching TRBD1. The CDR3 has 17 residues. CDR1 MGHRA and CDR2 YSYEKL come from the germline V gene. Trimming removed 2 bases from V and 3 bases from J; junction bases left unmatched: 12. The CDR3 DNA sequence: TGCGCCAGCAGCCAAAGGCACTTCACAGGGGGTTTCTACGAGCAGTACTTC. Translation: CASSQRHFTGGFYEQYF.

This clone was observed once. The J gene is TRBJ1-2, the V gene TRBV7-2; TRBD1 aligns across 7 bases. The V gene's germline CDR1 is SGHTA and CDR2 FQGNSA. After removal of 5 bases from V and 7 bases from J, the junction contained 13 bases not matched to a gene. The CDR3 sequence is 15 residues long. DNA of the CDR3: TGTGCCAGCAGCCCACCGATGACAGGGAGTGGTGGCTACACCTTC. Translated, it gives CASSPPMTGSGGYTF.

V usage is TRBV12-3 or TRBV12-4 and J usage is TRBJ1-6; D is possibly TRBD1 (6 bases). This CDR3 contains 13 residues. V was cut by 6 bases and J by 7 bases, with 10 bases left in between. CDR3 nucleotides: TGTGCCAGCAGACAGGGTTCCAATTCACCCCTCCACTTT. It is translated as CASRQGSNSPLHF.

The chain combines TRBV30 with TRBJ1-1, with a possible D match to TRBD1 (6 bases). V gave up 5 bases and J gave up 1 base, with 14 bases separating them. Germline V gives CDR1 GTSNPN, CDR2 SVGIG (reference sequence). The CDR3 runs to 14 residues. The CDR3 is CAWDTGHPNTEAFF. CDR3 DNA sequence: TGTGCCTGGGATACGGGACACCCGAACACTGAAGCTTTCTTT.

The chain joins TRBV2 to TRBJ2-3, with 13 bases fitting TRBD2. CDR3 length equals 16 residues. Germline CDR1 SNHLY, CDR2 FYNNEI. V lost 6 bases, J lost 5 bases, and 8 bases stayed unmatched. The CDR3 here is CASRLLAGGTGDTQYF. The CDR3 DNA is TGTGCCAGCAGATTACTAGCGGGGGGGACCGGAGATACGCAGTATTTT.

CDR3 coding DNA: TGTGCCTGGAGTGCGCTACAGGGGTCCTACGAGCAGTACTTC. Translation gives CAWSALQGSYEQYF. V and J are TRBV30 and TRBJ2-7; the match to TRBD1 covers 7 bases. The junction had 4 bases not matched to a gene; V was cut back by 1 base and J by 1 base. The CDR3 runs to 14 residues. Germline V CDR1 and CDR2: GTSNPN, SVGIG (reference sequence).